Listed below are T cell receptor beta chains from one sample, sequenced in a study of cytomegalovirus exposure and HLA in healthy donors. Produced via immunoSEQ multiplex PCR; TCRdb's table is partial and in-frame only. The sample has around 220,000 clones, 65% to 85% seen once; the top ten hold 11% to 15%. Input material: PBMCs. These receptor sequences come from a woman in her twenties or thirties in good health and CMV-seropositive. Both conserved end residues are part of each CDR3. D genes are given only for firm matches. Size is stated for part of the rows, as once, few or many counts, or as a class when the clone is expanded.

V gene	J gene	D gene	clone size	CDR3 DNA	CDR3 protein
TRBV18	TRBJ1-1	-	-	TGTGCCAGCAACACAGGGAGGGGAGGGAACACTGAAGCTTTCTTT	CASNTGRGGNTEAFF
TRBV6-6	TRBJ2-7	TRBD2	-	TGTGCCAGCAGCGGACTAGCGGGATACGAGCAGTACTTC	CASSGLAGYEQYF
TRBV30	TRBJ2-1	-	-	TGTGCCTGGAGTGACGGGGGATCCTACAATGAGCAGTTCTTC	CAWSDGGSYNEQFF
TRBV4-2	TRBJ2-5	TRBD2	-	TGTGCCAGCAGCCAAGGGTTTAGGCGGGAGGGCCTAGGTGGTACGGAGACCCAGTACTTC	CASSQGFRREGLGGTETQYF
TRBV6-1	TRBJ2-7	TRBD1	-	TGTGCCAGCAGTAGACAGGGTTTGGCCTACGAGCAGTACTTC	CASSRQGLAYEQYF
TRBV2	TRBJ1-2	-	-	TGTGCCAGCAGCCCAAGCGCTAACTATGGCTACACCTTC	CASSPSANYGYTF
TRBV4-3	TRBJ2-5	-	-	TGCGCCAGCAGCCAAGACAGGGAAGAGACCCAGTACTTC	CASSQDREETQYF
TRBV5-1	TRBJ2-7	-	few	TGCGCCAGCAGCTTGCGGGCGCGGAATTACGGAGGAGGGTCCTACGAGCAGTACTTC	CASSLRARNYGGGSYEQYF
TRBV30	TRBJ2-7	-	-	TGTGCCTGGATGGAGGCTCCGTACGAGCAGTACTTC	CAWMEAPYEQYF
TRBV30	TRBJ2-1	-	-	TGTGCCTGGACCCTAATGGGCTCCTCCAATGAGCAGTTCTTC	CAWTLMGSSNEQFF
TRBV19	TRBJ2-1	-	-	TGTGCCAGTAGTATTCTCGGCGGGAATCGACGGCAGTTCTTC	CASSILGGNRRQFF
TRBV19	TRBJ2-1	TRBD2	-	TGTGCCACTATACCTGGGACTAGCGGCTACAATGAGCAGTTCTTC	CATIPGTSGYNEQFF
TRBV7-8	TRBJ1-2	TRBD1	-	TGTGCCAGCAGCCTAAGGACAGGGACCAACTATGGCTACACCTTC	CASSLRTGTNYGYTF
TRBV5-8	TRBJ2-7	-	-	TGTGCCAGCAGCTTGGCCTCGGCAGTTACCTACGAGCAGTACTTC	CASSLASAVTYEQYF
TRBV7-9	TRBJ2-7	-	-	TGTGCCAGCAGCTTAGGCTTCGGGGGGCAGGGGCAGTACTTC	CASSLGFGGQGQYF